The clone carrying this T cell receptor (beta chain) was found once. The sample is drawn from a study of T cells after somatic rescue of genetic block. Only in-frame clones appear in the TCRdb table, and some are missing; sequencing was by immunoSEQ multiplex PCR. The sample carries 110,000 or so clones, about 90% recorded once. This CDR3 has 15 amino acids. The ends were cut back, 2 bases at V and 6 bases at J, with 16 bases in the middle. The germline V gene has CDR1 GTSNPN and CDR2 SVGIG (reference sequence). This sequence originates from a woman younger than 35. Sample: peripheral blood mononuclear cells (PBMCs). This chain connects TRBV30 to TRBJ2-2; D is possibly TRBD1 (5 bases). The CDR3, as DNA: TGTGCCTGGAGTACCGCAGCAGGGTCCCCCGGGGAGCTGTTTTTT. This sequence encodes CAWSTAAGSPGELFF.